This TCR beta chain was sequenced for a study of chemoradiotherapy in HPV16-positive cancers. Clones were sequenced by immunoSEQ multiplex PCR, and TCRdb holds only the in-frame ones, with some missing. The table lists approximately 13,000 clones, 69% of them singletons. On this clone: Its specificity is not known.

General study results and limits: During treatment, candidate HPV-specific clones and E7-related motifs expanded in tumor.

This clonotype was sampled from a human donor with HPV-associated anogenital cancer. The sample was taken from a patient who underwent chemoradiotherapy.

CDR3 loop: CASSVSGGALWETQYF. CDR3 nucleotide sequence: TGTGCCAGCAGCGTAAGCGGGGGGGCCTTGTGGGAGACCCAGTACTTC. The chain has TRBV9 and TRBJ2-5; TRBD2 agrees at 10 bases. Per the germline V gene, CDR1 is SGDLS and CDR2 is YYNGEE. Trimming removed 1 base from V and 5 bases from J; junction bases left unmatched: 8. The CDR3 runs to 16 residues.